This T cell receptor beta chain was retrieved from a study of blood T cell repertoires in COVID-19. Study background: Nucleic acid was either cDNA or gDNA, and it came from T cells, B-cell-depleted T cells, or PBMCs.

This table comes from immunoSEQ multiplex PCR, and its TCRdb copy is limited to in-frame clones, with some not included. This sample yields about 110,000 clones, of which approximately 76% are seen a single time; approximately 19% belongs to the top ten. Germline V CDR1 and CDR2: MNHEY, SMNVEV (reference sequence). This CDR3 has 15 amino acids. The trim removed 6 bases at V and 3 bases at J, leaving 5 bases unmatched. The TCR originated in a woman aged 70-85 years with acute or convalescent COVID-19. The sequenced sample was peripheral blood. The V and J genes are TRBV27 and TRBJ2-2; 9 bases fit TRBD1. CDR3 sequence (DNA): TGTGCCAGCAGGCCGGGACAGGGAGACACCGGGGAGCTGTTTTTT. Amino acid sequence: CASRPGQGDTGELFF.